These 9 T cell receptor beta chains were sequenced from one sample in a study of cytomegalovirus exposure and HLA in healthy donors. Use of 60 Vbeta and 13 Jbeta primers characterized the PCR. Here immunoSEQ multiplex PCR was the method, and the copy in TCRdb shows in-frame clones only, minus some. The sample records 85,000 to 130,000 clones, roughly 72% being singletons. Sequencing was performed on PBMCs. Receptor source: a young woman in good health and CMV-seropositive.

The CDR3 here is CASNGQGFVAEAFF. The CDR3, as DNA: TGTGCCAGCAATGGACAGGGGTTCGTCGCTGAAGCTTTCTTT. The J gene is TRBJ1-1, the V gene TRBV6-1, with 9 bases identical to TRBD1. The CDR3 spans 14 residues. J lost 6 bases, V lost 7 bases, and 9 bases had no gene match. Germline lookup yields CDR1 MNHNS and CDR2 SASEGT.

The chain carries TRBV13 and TRBJ2-1; D is undetermined. The CDR3 contains 15 residues. Germline values: CDR1 PRHDT, CDR2 FYEKMQ (reference sequence). V was trimmed by 4 bases and J by 0 bases, leaving 10 bases between them. CDR3 residues: CASSSGYSSYNEQFF. CDR3 sequence (DNA): TGTGCCAGCAGCTCGGGTTATAGCTCCTACAATGAGCAGTTCTTC. Full variable domain (rest looked up from reference TRBV13 and TRBJ2-1): AAGVIQSPRHLIKEKRETATLKCYPIPRHDTVYWYQQGPGQDPQFLISFYEKMQSDKGSIPDRFSAQQFSDYHSELNMSSLELGDSALYFCASSSGYSSYNEQFFGPGTRLTVL.

On this clone itself: The sample carries other DNA sequences with the same CDR3. The chain joins TRBV30 to TRBJ2-3, with D maybe TRBD2 (5 bases). The CDR3 sequence is 13 residues long. The V gene's germline CDR1 is GTSNPN and CDR2 SVGIG (reference sequence). V lost 3 bases, J lost 2 bases, and 9 bases lay in between. Written as DNA, the CDR3 is TGTGCCTGGAGACTAGACTCCACAGATACGCAGTATTTT. Translated, it gives CAWRLDSTDTQYF.

The chain employs TRBV30 and TRBJ1-2; D is perhaps TRBD1 (5 bases). Germline V gene data show CDR1 as GTSNPN and CDR2 as SVGIG (reference sequence). The V and J ends lost 3 bases and 2 bases respectively, with 16 bases between them. The CDR3 sequence is 15 residues long. The CDR3 loop is CAWRGFSGDNYGYTF. CDR3 DNA sequence: TGTGCCTGGAGGGGGTTTTCGGGGGACAACTATGGCTACACCTTC.

The genes are TRBV4-1 and TRBJ2-7, with 10 bases aligning to TRBD1. There are 16 residues in the CDR3. The junction had 5 bases not matched to a gene; V was cut back by 0 bases and J by 3 bases. CDR1 and CDR2 from the germline V gene are MGHRA and YSYEKL. The CDR3 nucleotides are TGCGCCAGCAGCCAAGAATGGGGACAGGGGATCTACGAGCAGTACGTC. Translating it yields CASSQEWGQGIYEQYV.

The rearrangement joins TRBV7-3 to TRBJ2-2, with D perhaps TRBD2 (6 bases). The CDR3 contains 16 residues. V lost 3 bases to trimming and J lost 6 bases, with 17 bases between them. The germline V gene encodes CDR1 SGHTA and CDR2 FQGTGA. This CDR3 reads CASSFSGGKASGELFF. The CDR3 region has the DNA TGTGCCAGCAGCTTTTCAGGAGGGAAGGCGTCCGGGGAGCTGTTTTTT.

This clone appeared a few times. The chain links TRBV11-3 to TRBJ2-2; D might be TRBD1 (5 bases). Germline CDR1 is SGHNT and CDR2 is YENEEA. V lost 4 bases and J 4 bases, leaving 13 bases between the germline ends. This CDR3 has 15 amino acids. Written as DNA, the CDR3 is TGTGCCAGCAGCTCTACCGACAGACCCACCGGGGAGCTGTTTTTT. It specifies CASSSTDRPTGELFF.

The rearrangement uses TRBV19 and TRBJ1-1; no clear D. Germline loops: CDR1 LNHDA, CDR2 SQIVND (reference sequence). Deletions cut 3 bases from V and 4 bases from J, with 15 bases between. The CDR3 consists of 15 residues. The CDR3 region has the DNA TGTGCCAGTAGTATGTCCCCGGGAGGTAGCACTGAAGCTTTCTTT. The encoded protein is CASSMSPGGSTEAFF.

The gene calls are TRBV6-1 and TRBJ1-5, with D possibly matching TRBD1 (5 bases). This CDR3 is 15 amino acids long. Trimming shortened V by 4 bases and J by 2 bases, and 12 bases separated the two germline ends. CDR1 is MNHNS and CDR2 is SASEGT in the germline V gene. The CDR3 nucleotides read TGTGCCAGCAGTGTTTTGGGGGGAGGCAATCAGCCCCAGCATTTT. This codes for CASSVLGGGNQPQHF.